This is a list of T cell receptor beta chains from one sample in a study of neurological immune-mediated disorders. TCRdb passed the 5' RACE reads through MiXCR, listing each CDR3 protein once. The profile shows 15,000 to 20,000 distinct CDR3 sequences, 27% of them singletons. Source material: PBMCs. These TCRs come from a man aged 45-60 years with HTLV-1-associated myelopathy (HAM/TSP). The CDR3 runs from the conserved cysteine through the conserved F or W. The order of the fields is V gene, clone size, D gene, J gene, CDR3 DNA, CDR3 protein. The D gene is left open where the match is weak. Clone size is given for some rows only: seen once, a few or many times, or a class if the clone is expanded.

v_gene: TRBV2
abundance: -
d_gene: -
j_gene: TRBJ2-1
CDR3nt: TGTGCCAGCAGTGAAAAGATCGCGACGGACGAAGTGCAGTTCTTC
CDR3aa: CASSEKIATDEVQFF

v_gene: TRBV7-8
abundance: many
d_gene: -
j_gene: TRBJ2-1
CDR3nt: TGTGCCAGCAGCTTAGATTGGAATGAGCAGTTCTTC
CDR3aa: CASSLDWNEQFF

v_gene: TRBV9
abundance: few
d_gene: -
j_gene: TRBJ2-3
CDR3nt: TGTGCCAGCAGCGTTTTCTCTTCGAGGGTGAGCACAGATACGCAGTATTTT
CDR3aa: CASSVFSSRVSTDTQYF

v_gene: TRBV7-6
abundance: -
d_gene: -
j_gene: TRBJ1-3
CDR3nt: TGTGCCAGCAGCCCGCGGGCAGGGGCTTGGGACGGAAACACCATATATTTT
CDR3aa: CASSPRAGAWDGNTIYF

v_gene: TRBV20-1
abundance: medium-sized
d_gene: -
j_gene: TRBJ1-1
CDR3nt: TGCAGTGCAAGGAATCCAGACTCAGGGGTGAACACTGAAGCTTTCTTT
CDR3aa: CSARNPDSGVNTEAFF

v_gene: TRBV9
abundance: medium-sized
d_gene: -
j_gene: TRBJ2-2
CDR3nt: TGTGCCAGCAGTCGCATGGACGAGAACACCGGGGAGCTGTTTTTT
CDR3aa: CASSRMDENTGELFF

v_gene: TRBV20-1
abundance: -
d_gene: -
j_gene: TRBJ2-7
CDR3nt: TGCAGTGCTACTAGGACCTCGCCAGGCGAGCAGTACTTC
CDR3aa: CSATRTSPGEQYF

v_gene: TRBV9
abundance: many
d_gene: -
j_gene: TRBJ2-3
CDR3nt: TGTGCCAGCAGCGTAGGGGGCTATCCCGAGATGGATACGCAGTATTTT
CDR3aa: CASSVGGYPEMDTQYF

v_gene: TRBV18
abundance: few
d_gene: -
j_gene: TRBJ1-2
CDR3nt: TGTGCCAGCTCACCTTCAAACTATGGCTACACCTTC
CDR3aa: CASSPSNYGYTF

v_gene: TRBV7-3
abundance: -
d_gene: -
j_gene: TRBJ2-2
CDR3nt: TGTGCCAGCAGCCAAATAAGCACCGGGGAGCTGTTTTTT
CDR3aa: CASSQISTGELFF

v_gene: TRBV5-1
abundance: many
d_gene: -
j_gene: TRBJ2-3
CDR3nt: TGCGCCAGCAGCGAGCGGGCGCGAGATACGCAGTATTTT
CDR3aa: CASSERARDTQYF

v_gene: TRBV29-1
abundance: -
d_gene: TRBD2
j_gene: TRBJ2-7
CDR3nt: TGCAGCGTTGCCGCTAGCGGGGGAGCGACCTACGAGCAGTACTTC
CDR3aa: CSVAASGGATYEQYF

v_gene: TRBV11-3
abundance: -
d_gene: -
j_gene: TRBJ1-1
CDR3nt: TGTGCCAGCAGCCCTCGATTGGACGGTAGCACTGAAGCTTTCTTT
CDR3aa: CASSPRLDGSTEAFF

v_gene: TRBV5-1
abundance: many
d_gene: -
j_gene: TRBJ1-1
CDR3nt: TGCGCCAGCAGCTTGGTGGGGGCTGGAGCTTTCTTT
CDR3aa: CASSLVGAGAFF

v_gene: TRBV7-3
abundance: many
d_gene: TRBD1
j_gene: TRBJ2-2
CDR3nt: TGTGCCAGCAGCTTAACGGGACAGGGCAACACCGGGGAGCTGTTTTTT
CDR3aa: CASSLTGQGNTGELFF

v_gene: TRBV20-1
abundance: many
d_gene: TRBD2
j_gene: TRBJ2-3
CDR3nt: TGCAGTGCTAGGGGGACTAGCGGGGGGGGGCGCACAGATACGCAGTATTTT
CDR3aa: CSARGTSGGGRTDTQYF

v_gene: TRBV12-3/TRBV12-4
abundance: many
d_gene: -
j_gene: TRBJ1-5
CDR3nt: TGTGCCAGCCTCGGGGACGGACAGAATCAGCCCCAGCATTTT
CDR3aa: CASLGDGQNQPQHF

v_gene: TRBV2
abundance: -
d_gene: -
j_gene: TRBJ1-5
CDR3nt: TGTGCCAGCAGTGAAGCCTACAGGGAGCCCCAGCATTTT
CDR3aa: CASSEAYREPQHF

v_gene: TRBV27
abundance: few
d_gene: TRBD1
j_gene: TRBJ2-3
CDR3nt: TGTGCCAGCAGTGACCGGGACAGGGGGCAGGATACGCAGTATTTT
CDR3aa: CASSDRDRGQDTQYF

v_gene: TRBV20-1
abundance: few
d_gene: -
j_gene: TRBJ2-3
CDR3nt: TGCAGTGCTAGGGAGGGACTCTCCGCGTTTGATACGCAGTATTTT
CDR3aa: CSAREGLSAFDTQYF

v_gene: TRBV20-1
abundance: -
d_gene: -
j_gene: TRBJ2-7
CDR3nt: TGCAGTGCTAAGCTATCCACCTACGAGCAGTACTTC
CDR3aa: CSAKLSTYEQYF

v_gene: TRBV7-9
abundance: -
d_gene: TRBD1
j_gene: TRBJ2-7
CDR3nt: TGTGCCAGCAGCCAGGCCCCGGGACAGACATACGAGCAGTACTTC
CDR3aa: CASSQAPGQTYEQYF

v_gene: TRBV12-3/TRBV12-4
abundance: few
d_gene: -
j_gene: TRBJ1-5
CDR3nt: TGTGCCAGCAGTTTGAAAGGTATCGGGAATCAGCCCCAGCATTTT
CDR3aa: CASSLKGIGNQPQHF

v_gene: TRBV7-9
abundance: -
d_gene: -
j_gene: TRBJ2-7
CDR3nt: TGTGCCAGCAGCAACAACGGACTACCCTGGTACGAGCAGTACTTC
CDR3aa: CASSNNGLPWYEQYF

v_gene: TRBV29-1
abundance: -
d_gene: TRBD1
j_gene: TRBJ1-2
CDR3nt: TGCAGCGTCGAAGACAGGGGTTATGGCTACACCTTC
CDR3aa: CSVEDRGYGYTF

v_gene: TRBV20-1
abundance: many
d_gene: -
j_gene: TRBJ2-5
CDR3nt: TGCAGTGCTAGATCCCCCACTGTGAAGACCCAGTACTTC
CDR3aa: CSARSPTVKTQYF

v_gene: TRBV5-1
abundance: many
d_gene: -
j_gene: TRBJ1-1
CDR3nt: TGCGCCAGCAGGGGCACCCGAGGGCACACTGAAGCTTTCTTT
CDR3aa: CASRGTRGHTEAFF

v_gene: TRBV6-4
abundance: -
d_gene: -
j_gene: TRBJ2-7
CDR3nt: TGTGCCAGCCAACAGGATGAGGGAACTCCCGGCGAGCAGTACTTC
CDR3aa: CASQQDEGTPGEQYF

v_gene: TRBV20-1
abundance: few
d_gene: -
j_gene: TRBJ1-1
CDR3nt: TGCAGTGCTAGAGTCGGAAACACTGAAGCTTTCTTT
CDR3aa: CSARVGNTEAFF

v_gene: TRBV5-1
abundance: -
d_gene: -
j_gene: TRBJ1-6
CDR3nt: TGCGCCAGCAGCTTGGGGGCCTTCTATAATTCACCCCTCCACTTT
CDR3aa: CASSLGAFYNSPLHF

v_gene: TRBV7-2
abundance: -
d_gene: TRBD1
j_gene: TRBJ2-3
CDR3nt: TGTGCCAGCAGCTTAGAACTTCAGGACAGGGGGCGAGATACGCAGTATTTT
CDR3aa: CASSLELQDRGRDTQYF

v_gene: TRBV5-5
abundance: medium-sized
d_gene: TRBD1
j_gene: TRBJ1-3
CDR3nt: TGTGCCAGCAGCCCCCGGGGGACAGGGGAAGGAAACACCATATATTTT
CDR3aa: CASSPRGTGEGNTIYF

v_gene: TRBV20-1
abundance: many
d_gene: -
j_gene: TRBJ1-1
CDR3nt: TGCAGTGCTAGCGGTCTCCGGAACACTGAAGCTTTCTTT
CDR3aa: CSASGLRNTEAFF

v_gene: TRBV20-1
abundance: -
d_gene: -
j_gene: TRBJ2-1
CDR3nt: TGCAGTGCCCGGGTGGTGGAGCAGTTCTTC
CDR3aa: CSARVVEQFF

v_gene: TRBV6-1
abundance: few
d_gene: -
j_gene: TRBJ1-1
CDR3nt: TGTGCCAGCCGGTGGGGGCATCTGAACACTGAAGCTTTCTTT
CDR3aa: CASRWGHLNTEAFF

v_gene: TRBV7-9
abundance: -
d_gene: TRBD2
j_gene: TRBJ2-7
CDR3nt: TGTGCCAGCAGCACCGAGCGGGGGAGCTCCTACGAGCAGTACTTC
CDR3aa: CASSTERGSSYEQYF

v_gene: TRBV29-1
abundance: many
d_gene: -
j_gene: TRBJ2-7
CDR3nt: TGCAGCGCCCACGGGAACTCCTACGAGCAGTACTTC
CDR3aa: CSAHGNSYEQYF